Below are 17 T cell receptor beta chains sequenced from a single sample in a study of T cell responses to AZD1222 COVID-19 vaccine (dated by TCRdb to the early 2020s). The time point label, as the study defines it: baseline before first vaccination. The library was built by means of the immunoSEQ multiplex PCR assay. TCRdb limited this immuneACCESS table to in-frame rearrangements with V and J called. A share of clones is missing; checked studies link under half to unresolved V genes, and the rest is unexplained. The sample contains roughly 150,000 clones, roughly nine tenths of them found a single time. The ten largest clones capture around 4.9% of the sample. Sequences were derived from peripheral blood, sampled on day 0 of AZD1222 vaccination. These receptors came from an adult in good health.

This clone has a single count. The chain has TRBV2 and TRBJ1-6; no clear D gene. Germline CDR1 SNHLY, CDR2 FYNNEI. CDR3 length: 15 residues. V lost 4 bases, J lost 7 bases, and 14 bases lay in between. The CDR3 protein is CASSGTSNKNSPLHF. CDR3 nucleotides: TGTGCCAGCAGTGGGACCTCAAACAAAAATTCACCCCTCCACTTT.

This clone has just one count. The rearrangement links TRBV18 to TRBJ2-3; 7 bases fit TRBD1. Trimming at V came to 3 bases and at J to 4 bases, leaving 1 base not matched to a gene. Germline V lookup: CDR1 KGHSH, CDR2 LQKENI. The CDR3 is 13 residues long. The CDR3 reads CASSPGQPDTQYF. The CDR3 nucleotides are TGTGCCAGCTCACCGGGACAGCCAGATACGCAGTATTTT.

Remarks on this clone: Other nucleotide sequences from this sample produce the same CDR3. This chain links TRBV5-1 with TRBJ1-1, with D possibly TRBD1 on 5 matching bases. Deletions cut 3 bases from V and 1 base from J, with 7 bases between. Germline-derived CDR1 and CDR2 are SGHRS and YFSETQ. The CDR3 runs 13 residues. CDR3: CASSSQGNTEAFF. The CDR3 DNA sequence: TGCGCCAGCAGCTCTCAGGGGAACACTGAAGCTTTCTTT. The full variable domain, rest sourced from reference TRBV5-1 and TRBJ1-1, is KAGVTQTPRYLIKTRGQQVTLSCSPISGHRSVSWYQQTPGQGLQFLFEYFSETQRNKGNFPGRFSGRQFSNSRSEMNVSTLELGDSALYLCASSSQGNTEAFFGQGTRLTVV.

The V and J genes are TRBV2 and TRBJ1-5; TRBD1 matches 8 bases. The length of the CDR3 is 15 residues. Trimming took 5 bases from V and 7 from J; bases not matched to a gene: 10. CDR1 is SNHLY, CDR2 FYNNEI, per germline. CDR3: CASSPLTGVNQPQHF. Here the CDR3 DNA reads TGTGCCAGCAGTCCCCTGACAGGGGTCAACCAGCCCCAGCATTTT.

This chain connects TRBV5-4 to TRBJ2-4, with D tentatively TRBD2 (7 bases). V gave up 3 bases and J gave up 1 base, with 14 bases separating them. Germline CDR1 is SGHNT and CDR2 is YYREEE (reference sequence). This CDR3 contains 16 residues. Written as DNA, the CDR3 is TGTGCCAGCAGCTCGAAAGGGGGGGACGCCAAAAACATTCAGTACTTC. This translates into CASSSKGGDAKNIQYF.

In this sample, this clone turned up once. The chain employs TRBV9 and TRBJ2-1; 9 nucleotides line up with TRBD2. The germline gives CDR1 SGDLS, CDR2 YYNGEE. With V trimmed by 2 bases and J by 0 bases, 0 bases remained unmatched. The CDR3 sequence is 15 residues long. CDR3 region: CASSVSGSSYNEQFF. In DNA, the CDR3 is TGTGCCAGCAGCGTTAGCGGGAGCTCCTACAATGAGCAGTTCTTC.

This clone was seen just once. The gene calls are TRBV28 and TRBJ2-3, with TRBD2 identical over 8 bases. V trimming: 6 bases; J trimming: 1 base; junction bases outside the gene matches: 3. Germline V lookup: CDR1 MDHEN, CDR2 SYDVKM. The CDR3 sequence is 14 residues long. CDR3 nucleotide sequence: TGTGCCAGCAGCCGGCGGGGGGGCACAGATACGCAGTATTTT. Its translation: CASSRRGGTDTQYF.

The CDR3 DNA sequence: TGTGCCAGCAGCTTTTGGACAGGGGGTGGCTATGGCTACACCTTC. Its protein is CASSFWTGGGYGYTF. The rearrangement joins TRBV7-2 to TRBJ1-2; 10 bases fit TRBD1. The CDR3 length is 15 residues. CDR1 and CDR2 (germline): SGHTA, FQGNSA. V was clipped by 3 bases and J by 4 bases; unmatched bases: 5.

The CDR3 spells CASSYFRDGSRYGYTF. CDR3 coding DNA: TGTGCCAGCAGTTACTTCCGAGACGGTTCCCGCTATGGCTACACCTTC. The genes are TRBV6-5 and TRBJ1-2; D is uncertain. Germline CDR1 MNHEY, CDR2 SVGAGI. This CDR3 comprises 16 residues. Trimming pared 1 base from V and 4 bases from J, leaving 16 bases between.

The V call is TRBV29-1, the J call TRBJ2-7, with D tentatively TRBD1 (6 bases). V was pared by 4 bases and J by 3 bases, with 16 bases between. CDR1 SQVTM and CDR2 ANQGSEA come from the germline V gene. CDR3 size: 14 residues. The CDR3, as DNA: TGCAGCGTTGTTAGGTGGCAGGGGAGCTACGAGCAGTACTTC. It translates to CSVVRWQGSYEQYF.

The V gene is TRBV7-9, the J gene TRBJ2-5, with 9 bases fitting TRBD1. The CDR3 spans 16 residues. J gave up 5 bases and V 5 bases, and 12 bases lay outside the gene matches. Germline V gives CDR1 SEHNR, CDR2 FQNEAQ (reference sequence). This CDR3 reads CASSPGTGGFVETQYF. CDR3 bases: TGTGCCAGCAGCCCGGGTACAGGGGGCTTCGTTGAGACCCAGTACTTC.

This clone was found a few times. The V call is TRBV15, the J call TRBJ1-6; D unresolved. Germline loops: CDR1 LNHNV, CDR2 YYDKDF (reference sequence). V lost 5 bases to trimming and J lost 2 bases, with 13 bases between them. This CDR3 region has 16 residues. CDR3 DNA: TGTGCCACCAGCCCCCAAACGGCCCCCTATAATTCACCCCTCCACTTT. It translates to CATSPQTAPYNSPLHF.

The gene calls are TRBV29-1 and TRBJ2-7; a possible D gene is TRBD1 (6 bases). The CDR3 covers 13 residues. Trimming cost V 1 base and J 6 bases, with 13 bases left between them. Germline-derived CDR1 and CDR2 are SQVTM and ANQGSEA. Written as DNA, the CDR3 is TGCAGCGTTGAAGGTCAGGGGACCGTCGAGCAGTACTTC. Its protein is CSVEGQGTVEQYF.

The chain joins TRBV28 to TRBJ1-2; tentatively, D is TRBD1 (5 bases). Trimming pared 10 bases from V and 8 bases from J, leaving 17 bases between. In germline, CDR1 is MDHEN, CDR2 SYDVKM. The CDR3 spans 12 residues. Here the CDR3 DNA reads TGTGCCATCGAGGGGAGGACGGAAGGCTACACCTTC. As protein: CAIEGRTEGYTF.

The V and J genes are TRBV5-1 and TRBJ2-7; D perhaps matches TRBD2 (6 bases). The V end lost 5 bases, the J end lost 3 bases, and 12 bases lay between the germline ends. The germline V gene has CDR1 SGHRS and CDR2 YFSETQ. The CDR3 sequence is 13 residues long. As DNA, the CDR3 is TGCGCCAGCAGTGTGGGAGGAGGCTACGAGCAGTACTTC. Its protein product is CASSVGGGYEQYF.

The chain employs TRBV9 and TRBJ2-1; a possible D gene is TRBD2 (6 bases). This CDR3 region has 16 residues. Trimming pared 4 bases from V and 0 bases from J, leaving 14 bases between. CDR1 and CDR2 from the germline V gene are SGDLS and YYNGEE. Written as DNA, the CDR3 is TGTGCCAGCAGCCCCCGCGGGATACCCTCCTACAATGAGCAGTTCTTC. Translated, it gives CASSPRGIPSYNEQFF.

As for this clone: Other DNA sequences in the sample encode the same CDR3. V usage is TRBV18 and J usage is TRBJ2-5, with a tentative D call TRBD2 (6 bases). V was clipped by 3 bases and J by 4 bases, with 6 bases between them. There are 12 residues in the CDR3. Germline loops: CDR1 KGHSH, CDR2 LQKENI. The CDR3: CASSPGGETQYF. The CDR3 coding sequence is TGTGCCAGCTCACCGGGGGGAGAGACCCAGTACTTC.